The present TCR beta chain was sequenced within a study of blood T cells in healthy people across ages (dated by TCRdb to the mid-2010s). About the full investigation: In model experiments, template switching captured about one uniquely barcoded TCR beta cDNA molecule for every two T cells. Two additional independent replicas of 1 million unique cDNA reads from the same blood draw were analyzed for two donors (one aged 18 to 30 and one aged 80 or older). Donors were grouped into four age groups: young (average 16 years), middle-aged (about 40), aged (about 60) and long-lived (around 80). Age-related changes in TCR beta repertoire diversity were measured in the study by deep sequencing normalized with unique cDNA molecular identifiers.

The library was built by means of 5' RACE. Instrument on record: Illumina HiSeq 2500. The second PCR ran for about 6 to 12 cycles and used a J-beta primer mix along with a sample-barcoded 5' primer. A unique molecular identifier was introduced onto each TCR beta cDNA molecule by a template-switch 5' adaptor carrying 12 random nucleotides. Each sample yielded at least 2.5 million CDR3-containing paired-end reads. The Mint cDNA synthesis kit, primed by a TRBC-specific oligonucleotide, was used to synthesize first-strand cDNA from all RNA. Following uracil-DNA glycosylase treatment, a first 18-cycle PCR with universal primers M1SS and BC2_uni_R was performed on all cDNA. The authors' analysis ran thus. Normalization of each sample was performed by random selection of 1 million high-quality reads, each carrying a distinct molecular identifier. Reads sharing molecular identifiers were discarded rather than binned into consensus sequences. MiTCR, set to a Q25 quality threshold and the strictest error-elimination algorithm, was used for CDR3 identification, clonotype clustering and error correction. A nonparametric unseen species model with Euler transformation was used to estimate lower-bound total TCR beta diversity. Using fastp trimming at Q25 and MiXCR clonotype assembly, TCRdb reanalyzed the public sequencing data and kept in-frame beta chains. When rows share a CDR3 protein, they turn into one entry using the most common DNA and genes. The V and J calls and clone size are TCRdb's, not the authors'. Present in this sample are around 800,000 distinct CDR3 sequences, roughly 26% of which were seen just once. The ten largest clones add up to over 2.5% of the sample.

Overall study outcomes, separate from this receptor: Since profiling was done on bulk unsorted PBMCs, naive and antigen-experienced compartments could not be conclusively compared. Compared with the aged group, the long-lived group had more naive CD4+ T cells, fewer expanded clones and increased TCR diversity, suggesting age selection. Observed TCR beta diversity per million T cells fell roughly linearly with age, and a significant reduction was already apparent by age approximately 41. Because donor CMV infection status was unknown, age-related changes in expanded clonotypes were potentially confounded. A strong correlation was found between observed TCR beta diversity and the percentage of naive T cells measured by flow cytometry. Total diversity estimates from one million sequenced T cells were considered lower bounds and underestimates.

The CDR3 sequence holds 12 residues, the cysteine and phenylalanine included. The DNA shown is the 36-base CDR3, in frame from base 1. From a lookup of the germline V gene (reference sequence), CDR1 and CDR2 are DFQATT and SNEGSKA. The junction shows trimming of 1 base on V and 2 bases on J, plus 6 bases between the germline ends. Donors were under 40 systemically healthy Caucasian individuals from Russia aged roughly 6 to 100 years. Each donor gave 8.5 to 10 milliliters of peripheral blood, collected into EDTA-treated Vacutainer tubes. Ficoll-Paque density-gradient centrifugation was used to isolate PBMCs, with at least 6.5 million obtained per sample. Trizol reagent was used to extract total RNA from PBMCs, with at least 6 micrograms per sample. The percentages of naive CD45RAhigh/CD27high T cells were determined by flow cytometry on a PBMC aliquot from every donor. Concerning this clonotype: What antigen it recognizes has not been identified. Base qualities were left out, and no much larger clone turns up one base away.

These data were also filed under a second study, of T cells of mothers and their children. The second source states: The donors were nine systemically healthy Caucasian individuals, made up of three mothers and their six children. cDNA synthesis consumed the entire amount of extracted RNA, loaded at approximately 1.6 ug RNA in each 15 ul reaction. In the second PCR, the M1S primer added sample barcodes and 2-4 random nucleotides. Over 9.5 million TCR beta CDR3 reads were obtained for each mother, and 2.5 million to 3 million reads were obtained for each child. Thymic selection shapes the output of TCR recombination in a similar way in related and unrelated pairs, and inherited differences have a minor effect. Normalized repertoire overlap in related mother-child pairs was always slightly higher than in unrelated mother-child pairs, but the difference was never significant. No persistent microchimeric T cell clones were detected, at a sensitivity of approximately 110 clones per million clonotypes. The study used deep NGS to compare TCR beta repertoires of mothers and children, seeking features distinguishing related mother-child pairs from unrelated individuals. The mean age was about 40 +/- 4 years for the mothers and 11 +/- 4 years for the children. After adapter ligation with NEBNext reagents, the libraries were sequenced on Illumina HiSeq 2000 with 100+100 nt paired-end reads. To prevent cross-contamination, the mother and child libraries were prepared one month apart and sequenced in separate runs. For each donor, somewhere between roughly 450,000 and 2,100,000 distinct TCR beta clonotypes were identified. Naive TCR beta clonotypes were estimated from low-frequency clonotypes matched to each donor's FACS-determined naive share, without sorting.

This receptor was obtained from a boy aged 5-17 years in good health. The chain links TRBV20-1 with TRBJ2-7; no D gene call is confident. The sample was blood. The CDR3 reads CSARVDPYEQYF. The nucleotide sequence reads as follows: TGCAGTGCTAGAGTCGACCCCTACGAGCAGTACTTC.